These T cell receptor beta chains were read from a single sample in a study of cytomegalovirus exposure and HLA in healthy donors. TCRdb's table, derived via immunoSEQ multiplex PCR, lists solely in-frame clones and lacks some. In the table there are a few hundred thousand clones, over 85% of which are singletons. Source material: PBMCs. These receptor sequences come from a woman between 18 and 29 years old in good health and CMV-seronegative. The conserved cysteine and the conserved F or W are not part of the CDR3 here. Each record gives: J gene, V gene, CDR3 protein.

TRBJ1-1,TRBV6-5,ASKKRGNTEAF
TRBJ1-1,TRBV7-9,ASSSGTTGIMNTEAF
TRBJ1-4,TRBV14,ASSQWARDVADEKLF
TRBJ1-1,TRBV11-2,ASSLVFSRSNTEAF
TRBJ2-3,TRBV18,ATRGTDTQY
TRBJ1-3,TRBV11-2,ASSLESGGGRNTIY
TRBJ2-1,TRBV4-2,ASSQARGKSYNEQF
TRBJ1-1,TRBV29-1,SVDAGRTEAF
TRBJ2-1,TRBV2,ASSVTSGGPGEQF
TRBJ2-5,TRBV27,ASSLGGSFWPQY
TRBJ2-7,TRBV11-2,ASGFRDSPYEQY
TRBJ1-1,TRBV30,AWSRGPYTVVTEAF
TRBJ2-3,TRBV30,AWSVMGRGSDTQY
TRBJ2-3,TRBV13,ASSLSGGYSTDTQY
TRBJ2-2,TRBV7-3,ASSDGWGQNTGELF
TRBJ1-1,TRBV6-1,ASSDRPGETEAF
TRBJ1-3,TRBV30,AWQGQGVNTIY
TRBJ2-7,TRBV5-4,ASSLGAGGSLEQY
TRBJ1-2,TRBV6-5,ASSTGQNGAYGYT